This T cell receptor beta chain was recovered during a study of glioma-infiltrating T cells after dendritic cell vaccination. Study overall: Samples are from glioblastoma patients in Phase I and II dendritic cell vaccine trials.

Points on this clone: Its antigen is not known.

Sample time point: after dendritic cell vaccination, including at tumor progression/relapse. Notes on the study in general: Complete blood and tumor specimen sets were limited to few patients.

The immunoSEQ assay amplified TCRB CDR3 from up to 2 ug DNA. Here immunoSEQ multiplex PCR was the method, and the copy in TCRdb shows in-frame clones only, minus some. Among 50,000 to 55,000 clones listed, about nine tenths were seen once. Material: blood, obtained after dendritic cell vaccination. This receptor was obtained from a human donor with glioblastoma.

The CDR3 reads CASSQEGAGLYEQYF. Here the CDR3 DNA reads TGCGCCAGCAGCCAAGAAGGGGCCGGTTTGTACGAGCAGTACTTC. The V call is TRBV4-1, the J call TRBJ2-7, with D possibly matching TRBD1 (5 bases). The CDR3 spans 15 residues. V was cut by 0 bases and J by 4 bases, with 13 bases left in between. CDR1 and CDR2 (germline): MGHRA, YSYEKL.